One sample yielded the 29 T cell receptor beta chains listed below, sequenced in a study of response to subunit inactivated influenza vaccine. Each CDR3 protein is one row after TCRdb ran MiXCR on the RT-PCR reads. The data hold about 540,000 distinct CDR3 sequences, with roughly a quarter observed a single time. These records were also assigned to another study, of T cells expressing NK-cell markers. That work contributes: What made the TCR beta cDNA was 5'RACE template switching with UMIs.

Material: CD4+ T cells sorted from PBMCs, obtained less than 13 days after vaccination. These receptors were taken from a man aged 50-59 years who received an inactivated influenza vaccine.

The chain couples TRBV11-2 to TRBJ2-1, with D maybe TRBD1 (5 bases). The CDR3 loop spans 11 amino acids. From germline, CDR1 is SGHAT and CDR2 FQNNGV. Trimming took 1 base from V and 12 from J, leaving 7 bases between them. CDR3 nucleotides: TGTGCCAGCAGCTTAGCCAGGGTGCAGTTCTTC. This gives the protein CASSLARVQFF.

The chain carries TRBV19 and TRBJ2-6, with 9 bases lining up with TRBD1. This CDR3 region has 19 residues. CDR1 is LNHDA and CDR2 is SQIVND in the germline V gene (reference sequence). Germline trimming cut 4 bases from V and 3 bases from J; bases unmatched to any gene: 13. This chain's CDR3 is CASSKSRDRVSVGANVLTF. The DNA of the CDR3 is TGTGCCAGTAGTAAATCCCGGGACAGGGTATCAGTTGGGGCCAACGTCCTGACTTTC.

This sequence joins TRBV7-2 and TRBJ2-3; TRBD2 aligns across 9 bases. Germline assignment: CDR1 SGHTA and CDR2 FQGNSA. This CDR3 has 16 amino acids. J was trimmed by 2 bases and V by 5 bases; bases with no gene match: 8. The CDR3 DNA sequence: TGTGCCAGCAGCCCCAGACTAGCGGTAAACACAGATACGCAGTATTTT. Translation gives CASSPRLAVNTDTQYF.

This chain connects TRBV20-1 to TRBJ2-1; 15 nucleotides match TRBD2. CDR1 DFQATT and CDR2 SNEGSKA come from the germline V gene (reference sequence). This CDR3 has 17 amino acids. The trim removed 6 bases at V and 7 bases at J, leaving 13 bases unmatched. Written as DNA, the CDR3 is TGCAGTGCAGGGGACCGTTCCGGGACTAGCGGGGGGAATGAGCAGTTCTTC. As protein: CSAGDRSGTSGGNEQFF.

This chain connects TRBV20-1 to TRBJ1-5, with TRBD1 matching over 7 bases. Per germline, CDR1 DFQATT and CDR2 SNEGSKA (reference sequence). Trimming took 7 bases from V and 2 from J; bases not matched to a gene: 5. The CDR3 contains 13 residues. The CDR3 DNA is TGCAGTGTTCTAGGACAGGGCAATCAGCCCCAGCATTTT. Protein product: CSVLGQGNQPQHF.

This clonotype was counted only a few times. V gene TRBV5-1 combines with J gene TRBJ2-2; D is uncertain. Trimming took off 1 base at V and 0 bases at J, with 4 bases between the two ends. CDR1 and CDR2 from the germline V gene are SGHRS and YFSETQ. The length of the CDR3 is 14 residues. The CDR3 protein is CASSLSTNTGELFF. CDR3 sequence (DNA): TGCGCCAGCAGCTTGTCCACGAACACCGGGGAGCTGTTTTTT.

This clonotype showed up just a few times. V usage is TRBV28 and J usage is TRBJ2-3; 16 nucleotides line up with TRBD2. Germline V gene data show CDR1 as MDHEN and CDR2 as SYDVKM. The CDR3 is 17 residues long. J lost 6 bases, V lost 3 bases, and 6 bases had no gene match. The CDR3 spells CASSLSGLAGGVDTQYF. The CDR3 DNA follows: TGTGCCAGCAGTTTGTCGGGACTAGCGGGGGGGGTGGATACGCAGTATTTT.

The chain recombines TRBV15 with TRBJ2-7; tentatively, D is TRBD1 or TRBD2 (5 bases each). V lost 0 bases and J 12 bases, leaving 12 bases between the germline ends. CDR1 LNHNV and CDR2 YYDKDF come from the germline V gene (reference sequence). The CDR3 totals 12 residues. As DNA, the CDR3 is TGTGCCACCAGCAGAGATCTGGGACGACCGTACTTC. This sequence encodes CATSRDLGRPYF.

A few counts support this clonotype. J is TRBJ1-2 and V is TRBV24-1, with D possibly TRBD1 on 5 matching bases. V was pared by 3 bases and J by 8 bases, with 21 bases between. From germline, CDR1 is KGHDR and CDR2 SFDVKD. The CDR3 extends over 16 amino acids. The CDR3 is CATSDERGEGAEGYTF. The DNA for the CDR3 is TGTGCCACCAGTGATGAAAGGGGCGAAGGGGCCGAGGGCTACACCTTC.

In this sample, this clonotype turned up a few times. J is TRBJ2-2 and V is TRBV6-1, with D unresolved. V gave up 6 bases and J gave up 0 bases, with 14 bases separating them. This CDR3 comprises 16 residues. Germline-derived CDR1 and CDR2 are MNHNS and SASEGT. In nucleotides, the CDR3 is TGTGCCAGCAGACGCTTTTTATGGACGAACACCGGGGAGCTGTTTTTT. This gives the protein CASRRFLWTNTGELFF.

This clonotype has just one count. The chain couples TRBV7-2 to TRBJ2-3, with 7 nucleotides matching TRBD2. The V gene end was trimmed by 3 bases and the J gene end by 10 bases; junction bases not matched to a gene: 7. In germline, CDR1 is SGHTA, CDR2 FQGNSA. The CDR3 is made up of 13 amino acids. CDR3: CASSFGGTEAQYF. CDR3 coding DNA: TGTGCCAGCAGCTTCGGGGGGACTGAGGCGCAGTATTTT.

This clonotype was counted between two and nine times. The chain carries TRBV7-2 and TRBJ2-1; TRBD1 might be the D (5 bases). In germline, CDR1 is SGHTA, CDR2 FQGNSA. The CDR3 is made up of 12 amino acids. V lost 3 bases and J lost 14, with 14 bases in between. CDR3 DNA: TGTGCCAGCAGCTTTACAGGAAAAGGAGAGTTCTTC. It encodes CASSFTGKGEFF.

This clonotype was counted only a few times. This chain joins TRBV7-2 and TRBJ2-2; D is uncertain. CDR3 size: 13 residues. Trimming pared 1 base from V and 6 bases from J, leaving 6 bases between. In germline, CDR1 is SGHTA, CDR2 FQGNSA. CDR3 nucleotide sequence: TGTGCCAGCAGCTTAGAGACCCCCGGGGAGCTGTTTTTT. Amino acid sequence: CASSLETPGELFF.

This clonotype was seen a few times. The J gene is TRBJ2-5, the V gene TRBV29-1, with 7 bases identical to TRBD1. The CDR3 is 15 amino acids. Trimming cost V 5 bases and J 0 bases; bases outside gene matches: 9. Germline CDR1 and CDR2: SQVTM and ANQGSEA. The CDR3 DNA sequence: TGCAGCGTTCTTGGGACAGCAAAAAACCAAGAGACCCAGTACTTC. This sequence encodes CSVLGTAKNQETQYF. Full variable domain (rest looked up from reference TRBV29-1 and TRBJ2-5): SAVISQKPSRDICQRGTSLTIQCQVDSQVTMMFWYRQQPGQSLTLIATANQGSEATYESGFVIDKFPISRPNLTFSTLTVSNMSPEDSSIYLCSVLGTAKNQETQYFGPGTRLLVL.

This clonotype occurred many times. The chain has TRBV6-6 and TRBJ1-4; possibly TRBD1 for D (6 bases). V was shortened by 2 bases and J by 5 bases, with 9 bases between the two germline ends. Germline lookup yields CDR1 MNHNY and CDR2 SVGAGI (reference sequence). This CDR3 is 14 amino acids long. The CDR3 here is CASSYARGNEKLFF. DNA for the CDR3: TGTGCCAGCAGTTACGCCAGGGGCAATGAAAAACTGTTTTTT.

This chain joins TRBV29-1 and TRBJ2-7; no clear D gene. The CDR3 runs 13 residues. V shed 4 bases and J shed 4 bases, with 14 bases lying between them. Germline CDR1 and CDR2: SQVTM and ANQGSEA. The CDR3 here is CSVGTSLGYEQYF. In nucleotides, the CDR3 is TGCAGCGTTGGAACGTCCCTGGGGTACGAGCAGTACTTC.

This chain uses TRBV10-3 with TRBJ1-4; D might be TRBD1 (6 bases). The V and J ends lost 2 bases and 8 bases respectively, with 18 bases between them. CDR3 size: 16 residues. Germline CDR1 ENHRY, CDR2 SYGVKD. The CDR3, as DNA: TGTGCCATCAGTGAGGCAGGGGCCCTCACAAAAGAAAAACTGTTTTTT. Encoded protein: CAISEAGALTKEKLFF.

This clonotype was seen only a few times. The chain has TRBV6-2 or TRBV6-3 and TRBJ2-7; D not certain. The CDR3 consists of 14 residues. V was cut by 5 bases and J by 2 bases, with 13 bases left in between. CDR1 and CDR2 (germline): MNHEY, SVGEGT. The CDR3 sequence: CASSLLGFTYEQYF. CDR3 bases: TGTGCCAGCAGTCTGTTGGGGTTTACCTACGAGCAGTACTTC.

This chain joins TRBV6-1 and TRBJ2-7, with D possibly being TRBD1 (5 bases). Germline V gene lookup returns CDR1 MNHNS and CDR2 SASEGT. The CDR3 has 14 residues. Trimming removed 7 bases from V and 3 bases from J, with 16 bases in between. The CDR3, as DNA: TGTGCCAGCACCGAAGCAGGGAAGGGCTACGAGCAGTACTTC. It codes for CASTEAGKGYEQYF.

This clonotype was counted a few times. This chain connects TRBV7-9 to TRBJ2-5; perhaps D is TRBD1 or TRBD2 (6 bases each). Germline V lookup: CDR1 SEHNR, CDR2 FQNEAQ (reference sequence). Trimming took off 1 base at V and 0 bases at J, with 12 bases between the two ends. This CDR3 is built from 16 residues. CDR3 sequence reads: CASSLGGALYQETQYF. The CDR3 DNA sequence: TGTGCCAGCAGCTTAGGGGGGGCACTTTACCAAGAGACCCAGTACTTC.

This clonotype was detected a few times. The chain employs TRBV25-1 and TRBJ2-1; TRBD2 agrees at 8 bases. V trimming: 2 bases; J trimming: 0 bases; junction bases outside the gene matches: 3. The length of the CDR3 is 16 residues. Germline CDR1 reads MGHDK; CDR2 reads SYGVNS. DNA for the CDR3: TGTGCCAGCAGTGAACTAGCGGGTAGCTCCTACAATGAGCAGTTCTTC. It yields the protein CASSELAGSSYNEQFF.

This clonotype was detected a few times. The chain combines TRBV6-2 or TRBV6-3 with TRBJ2-1; TRBD2 agrees at 10 bases. The length of the CDR3 is 16 residues. Germline V CDR1 and CDR2: MNHEY, SVGEGT. With 2 bases clipped from V and 4 bases from J, the junction kept 5 bases outside the gene matches. The CDR3 DNA follows: TGTGCCAGCAGTTACCCCCTAGCGGGAGTTTACAATGAGCAGTTCTTC. This sequence encodes CASSYPLAGVYNEQFF.

J is TRBJ1-6 and V is TRBV5-1; D is perhaps TRBD1 (5 bases). The V gene's germline CDR1 is SGHRS and CDR2 YFSETQ. Trimming shortened V by 1 base and J by 8 bases, and 13 bases separated the two germline ends. The CDR3 totals 15 residues. Here the CDR3 reads CASSLWGLVDSPLHF. CDR3 coding DNA: TGCGCCAGCAGCTTGTGGGGGTTAGTGGATTCACCCCTCCACTTT.

CDR3 in amino acids: CASSLVEGTGELFF. The CDR3 DNA reads TGTGCCAGCAGCTTAGTGGAGGGCACCGGGGAGCTGTTTTTT. The chain employs TRBV7-2 and TRBJ2-2; the D gene is possibly TRBD2 (6 bases). Germline values: CDR1 SGHTA, CDR2 FQGNSA. The germline V and J ends were trimmed by 1 base and 4 bases, with 7 bases remaining between them. The CDR3 covers 14 residues.

The chain has TRBV3-1 and TRBJ2-1, with TRBD1 matching over 9 bases. Germline trimming cut 4 bases from V and 8 bases from J; bases unmatched to any gene: 12. Germline V gives CDR1 LGHDT, CDR2 YNNKEL (reference sequence). This CDR3 has 16 amino acids. The CDR3 DNA follows: TGTGCCAGCAGCCGAACCGGGACAGGGATAATCCATGAGCAGTTCTTC. It specifies CASSRTGTGIIHEQFF.

The chain carries TRBV20-1 and TRBJ2-3, with D perhaps matching TRBD1 (5 bases). Germline V gene data show CDR1 as DFQATT and CDR2 as SNEGSKA (reference sequence). CDR3 length: 13 residues. Trimming left V 2 bases short and J 5 bases short, with 11 bases between. The CDR3 here is CSARSRDKDTQYF. The CDR3 DNA reads as TGCAGTGCTAGATCCAGGGATAAAGATACGCAGTATTTT.

This chain connects TRBV29-1 to TRBJ2-5; D might be TRBD2 (7 bases). Trimming took 3 bases from V and 9 from J, leaving 17 bases between them. Germline CDR1 is SQVTM and CDR2 is ANQGSEA. CDR3 size: 13 residues. The CDR3 is CSVEGGALAAQYF. Written as DNA, the CDR3 is TGCAGCGTTGAGGGGGGGGCCCTTGCGGCCCAGTACTTC.

The rearrangement links TRBV10-1 to TRBJ2-1; 10 bases map to TRBD2. This CDR3 spans 15 amino acids. V lost 8 bases and J lost 9; bases outside the gene matches: 13. CDR1 is WNHNN, CDR2 SYGVQD, per germline (reference sequence). DNA for the CDR3: TGCGCCAGCTCGCTGGCGGCTAGCGGGGGAAGTGAGCAGTTCTTC. This gives the protein CASSLAASGGSEQFF.

This clonotype came up a few times. The chain links TRBV5-5 to TRBJ2-5; 7 nucleotides agree with TRBD1. The CDR3 has 15 residues. Trimming removed 4 bases from V and 0 bases from J; junction bases left unmatched: 6. Germline CDR1 SGHKS, CDR2 YYEKEE (reference sequence). The CDR3 is CASSRPGTDQETQYF. CDR3 nucleotide sequence: TGTGCCAGCAGCCGCCCCGGGACAGACCAAGAGACCCAGTACTTC.